Listed below are T cell receptor beta chains from one sample, sequenced in a study of blood T cells in healthy people across ages. TCRdb independently ran MiXCR on the 5' RACE reads; one entry per CDR3 protein. The repertoire holds approximately 1.5 million distinct CDR3 sequences, with around 36% as singletons. Sequencing was performed on blood. These receptors were obtained from a woman younger than 45 in good health. Each CDR3 is given with its conserved first and last residue. A D gene is named only where the DNA matches it firmly. Clone size, where shown, is once, few, many, or a class for clones that have expanded.

TRBD1	TRBV20-1	TRBJ2-7	.	TGCAGTGCGGCGCGGGACAGGAGTCCGTTGGGGCAGTACTTC	CSAARDRSPLGQYF
.	TRBV7-2	TRBJ2-6	.	TGTGCCAGCAGCTTCCGAGCCTCTGGGGCCAACGTCCTGACTTTC	CASSFRASGANVLTF
.	TRBV7-6	TRBJ2-1	few	TGTGCCAGCAGCTTAGGGGGGGGCGGTAGCTCCTACAATGAGCAGTTCTTC	CASSLGGGGSSYNEQFF
.	TRBV5-1	TRBJ2-1	.	TGCGCCAGCACGTCGGACTCCTACAATGAGCAGTTCTTC	CASTSDSYNEQFF
.	TRBV7-9	TRBJ2-3	many	TGTGCCAGCACGGGCACAGATACGCAGTATTTT	CASTGTDTQYF
TRBD1	TRBV12-3/TRBV12-4	TRBJ1-4	.	TGTGCCAGCAGTAGGGGACAGGGATCAAGCACCGAAAAACTGTTTTTT	CASSRGQGSSTEKLFF
.	TRBV4-2	TRBJ2-7	once	TGTGCCAGCGGCCAAGAGTTGAGGGTACCCTACGAGCAGTACTTC	CASGQELRVPYEQYF
TRBD2	TRBV20-1	TRBJ2-5	.	TGCAGTGCTAGTACACTAGCGGGAGTGCAAGGGACCCAGTACTTC	CSASTLAGVQGTQYF
.	TRBV6-6	TRBJ2-3	few	TGTGCCAGCAGTTACTCGCCCCAGTACACAGATACGCAGTATTTT	CASSYSPQYTDTQYF
.	TRBV6-1	TRBJ1-6	few	TGTGCCAGCAGCCACAACTTCGAGAAAGGACAGTTCGATTCACCCCTCCACTTT	CASSHNFEKGQFDSPLHF
.	TRBV2	TRBJ1-2	.	TGTGCCAGCAGTGTAAATAGGCAGAACTATGGCTACACCTTC	CASSVNRQNYGYTF
.	TRBV24-1	TRBJ2-7	few	TGTGCCACCAGTGATGGCAAACCGGACCGCGAGCAGTACTTC	CATSDGKPDREQYF
TRBD2	TRBV24-1	TRBJ2-1	once	TGTGCCACCAGTGATTCCCCTAGCGGTGACTCCTACAATGAGCAGTTCTTC	CATSDSPSGDSYNEQFF